This T cell receptor (beta chain) originates from a study of T cell responses to AZD1222 COVID-19 vaccine (dated by TCRdb to the early 2020s). At the level of the whole study: Because spike-specific TCR depth and breadth did not differ between the two schedules, AZD1222 recipients who got a second dose at roughly 4 weeks were pooled with those who got a second dose at roughly 12 weeks. TCR sequencing covered 230 to 250 trial participants: around 210 given two doses of AZD1222 and about 26 given two doses of MenACWY control vaccine. Trial participants were enrolled by age into 18-55, 56-69 and 70-plus year subgroups, with roughly 160, 29 and 62 TCR-sequenced participants respectively. Results and caveats for the whole study, not just this receptor: Conclusions about previously exposed vaccinees are limited, since just 5 to 7 AZD1222 recipients were seropositive for SARS-CoV-2 at baseline. Most participants were white British and females outnumbered males, and the authors suggested that clonal diversity may have been underestimated. The whole spike protein was spanned by vaccine-associated CD4 TCRs, and dominant responses were seen in regions 160-218 and 743-854. A significant rise in spike-specific TCR breadth and depth was observed after two AZD1222 doses relative to day 0 and relative to MenACWY recipients. Because no day 14 peak-response samples were available, the repertoires could be characterized only after the peak T cell response. In the small 56-69-year group, the increase in depth fell short of significance, most likely because of low power. Reportedly, close to half of the unique spike-specific TCRs recognized epitopes lying outside the regions that are mutated in the B.1.351 and B.1.1.7 variants.

The CDR3 regions of human TCRbeta chains were analyzed by immunosequencing. For the original study's pipeline: Repertoire TCRs were matched against a reference library of SARS-CoV-2-specific TCRs generated with the MIRA antigen-specificity platform. Breadth meant the fraction of unique TCRs that were SARS-CoV-2-associated, whereas depth meant the fraction of total T cells that were SARS-CoV-2-associated. Using the MIRA data, every spike-specific TCR was mapped to the spike region that the TCR reacted to and assigned to either a CD4 or a CD8 class. Log10-transformed breadth and depth values were compared by one-way ANOVA with Sidak's multiple comparisons tests. TCRdb limited this immuneACCESS table to in-frame rearrangements with V and J called. A share of clones is missing; checked studies link under half to unresolved V genes, and the rest is unexplained. V, J and clone size reflect that table, while D and trimming were determined from the DNA. The sample table lists approximately 150,000 clones, 85% to 90% of them with a count of one. Jointly, the top ten make up 1.5% to 2% of the sample.

The intended sense of this specimen's time point label: baseline before first vaccination. Vaccinee samples came from UK trials COV001 and COV002, including a single-blind randomized controlled phase 2/3 trial of AZD1222 (ChAdOx1 nCoV-19) in healthy adults. Trial participant PBMC samples were collected at day 0 and day 28 after the second dose for TCRbeta chain sequencing. From a lookup of the germline V gene, CDR1 and CDR2 are SGHVS and FNYEAQ. The junction carries 13 bases between V and J, which are trimmed by 3 bases and 1 base respectively. Its CDR3 holds 16 amino acids, cysteine through phenylalanine. Kept here is only the CDR3 DNA, which spans 48 bases and is read in frame from base 1. With regard to this clone: What this receptor recognizes is not known. No qualities accompany the bases; no much larger clone lies one base away.

The clonotype was recovered from an adult in good health. The material was peripheral blood, obtained on day 0 of AZD1222 vaccination. The sequence is built from TRBV7-6 and TRBJ1-3; possibly the D gene is TRBD1, per 6 matching bases. The CDR3 loop reads CASSFLGGASGNTIYF. The nucleotides read TGTGCCAGCAGCTTCCTTGGGGGGGCGTCTGGAAACACCATATATTTT.